These T cell receptor beta chains were read from a single sample in a study of shared clonotypes between healthy human individuals. The protocol was immunoSEQ multiplex PCR, while the TCRdb copy is restricted to in-frame clones and leaves out a portion. Of roughly 1.4 million clones listed, approximately 98.5% are singletons. Sequencing used naive CD4+ T cells sorted from blood. These TCRs come from a man aged 30 to 39 in good health. The CDR3 runs from the conserved cysteine through the conserved F or W. D genes are given only for firm matches. Where a row states a size, it is once, few, many or the class of an expanded clone; other rows omit it.

clone size	J gene	D gene	V gene	CDR3 DNA	CDR3 protein
-	TRBJ1-4	-	TRBV11-2	TGTGCCAGCAGCTTAGACAGAGCAACTAATGAAAAACTGTTTTTT	CASSLDRATNEKLFF
-	TRBJ2-7	-	TRBV28	TGTGCCAGCAGTTTACGGGAGTTGGGTGTCCGGGTCGAGCAGTACTTC	CASSLRELGVRVEQYF
-	TRBJ2-3	-	TRBV7-2	TGTGCCAGCAGCCCGCCGGGAGATACGCAGTATTTT	CASSPPGDTQYF
-	TRBJ2-2	-	TRBV7-9	TGTGCCAGCAGCCCAGGCAGGGGTCAAACCGGGGAGCTGTTTTTT	CASSPGRGQTGELFF
-	TRBJ2-1	TRBD2	TRBV11-3	TGTGCCAGCAGCTTAGGGCGGGAGTTTAGTGAGCAGTTCTTC	CASSLGREFSEQFF
-	TRBJ2-7	-	TRBV9	TGTGCCAGCAGCTCCCGGAGCTCCTACGAGCAGTACTTC	CASSSRSSYEQYF
once	TRBJ1-4	-	TRBV27	TGTGCCAGCAGTTTATCTTATGAAAAACTGTTTTTT	CASSLSYEKLFF
-	TRBJ2-7	TRBD2	TRBV6-1	TGTGCCAGCGACCAGCGGGAGGGTTTTGGGGGTGAGCAGTACTTC	CASDQREGFGGEQYF
-	TRBJ2-1	-	TRBV7-2	TGTGCCAGCAGCCGGTTCAACAATGAGCAGTTCTTC	CASSRFNNEQFF
-	TRBJ2-3	-	TRBV15	TGTGCCACCAGCAGAGACTGGGGCCACACAGATACGCAGTATTTT	CATSRDWGHTDTQYF
-	TRBJ2-7	-	TRBV7-9	TGTGCCAGCAGCTACGGGACCGTTACCTACGAGCAGTACTTC	CASSYGTVTYEQYF
-	TRBJ1-2	-	TRBV5-1	TGCGCCAGCAGCCGGACACCTTCTAACTATGGCTACACCTTC	CASSRTPSNYGYTF
-	TRBJ2-3	-	TRBV5-1	TGCGCCAGCAGCGAGGGATCTAGCACAGATACGCAGTATTTT	CASSEGSSTDTQYF
-	TRBJ1-2	TRBD1	TRBV7-3	TGTGCCAGCAGCTTAACAGGAACAGGGGCAGGAGGCTACACCTTC	CASSLTGTGAGGYTF
-	TRBJ2-7	-	TRBV4-3	TGCGCCAGCAGCCAAGATCCCGGACGGGACGTCTACGAGCAGTACTTC	CASSQDPGRDVYEQYF
-	TRBJ2-3	TRBD1	TRBV18	TGTGCCAGCTCACCTCCGGGACAGCAGACAGATACGCAGTATTTT	CASSPPGQQTDTQYF
-	TRBJ2-5	-	TRBV29-1	TGCAGCGTGCAGAAGGGCTTCAGCCAAGAGACCCAGTACTTC	CSVQKGFSQETQYF
-	TRBJ2-1	TRBD2	TRBV5-1	TGCGCCAGCAGCACCGGACTAGCGGGCCGGGAGCAGTTCTTC	CASSTGLAGREQFF
-	TRBJ1-1	-	TRBV30	TGTGCCTGGACGACATGGCAGGGCCGGGGCACTGAAGCTTTCTTT	CAWTTWQGRGTEAFF
-	TRBJ2-1	TRBD2	TRBV5-1	TGCGCCAGCAGCTTGGGGTCCGGGACTAGAGCGGGTCGGCAGTTCTTC	CASSLGSGTRAGRQFF
-	TRBJ1-1	TRBD1	TRBV7-8	TGTGCCAGCAGCTCTATGGACAGGGGGCGGGCTGATATTCCCAGGGTTGAAGCTTTCTTT	CASSSMDRGRADIPRVEAFF
once	TRBJ2-1	-	TRBV10-2	TGCGCCAGCACCTTTCGCAGTGAGCAGTTCTTC	CASTFRSEQFF
-	TRBJ2-7	TRBD2	TRBV5-1	TGCGCCAGCCGACGGACTAGCGGGATAGGAGAGCAGTACTTC	CASRRTSGIGEQYF
once	TRBJ1-3	-	TRBV6-6	TGTGCCAGCAGTTACTGGGAAGGTGGAAACACCATATATTTT	CASSYWEGGNTIYF
-	TRBJ2-1	TRBD1	TRBV6-5	TGTGCCAGCAGGCGACAGGGGGCTTACAATGAGCAGTTCTTC	CASRRQGAYNEQFF
once	TRBJ2-5	TRBD2	TRBV18	TGTGCCAGCTCCACTATGACTAGCGGGAATCAAGAGACCCAGTACTTC	CASSTMTSGNQETQYF
once	TRBJ2-2	-	TRBV5-1	TGCGCCAGCAGCGTCGGACACCAGAACACCGGGGAGCTGTTTTTT	CASSVGHQNTGELFF
-	TRBJ2-7	TRBD2	TRBV7-8	TGTGCCAGCAGCCCGTCTAGGACTAGCGGGAGTGGCGAGCAGTACTTC	CASSPSRTSGSGEQYF
-	TRBJ2-5	-	TRBV28	TGTGCCAGCATTTCCCGGGACACCCGATTTAGTAGGGCCCAGTACTTC	CASISRDTRFSRAQYF
once	TRBJ1-2	-	TRBV6-5	TGTGCCAGCAGTTACTTTTCGTCGTCTGGCTACACCTTC	CASSYFSSSGYTF
-	TRBJ1-2	-	TRBV2	TGTGCCAGCAGTGCCCGGACCTATGGCTACACCTTC	CASSARTYGYTF
-	TRBJ1-1	TRBD1	TRBV5-1	TGCGCCAGCAGCTTGGGGACAGGGGGCGCCCCGTACACTGAAGCTTTCTTT	CASSLGTGGAPYTEAFF
-	TRBJ2-1	TRBD2	TRBV5-6	TGTGCCAGCAGCGTCAGCGGGAGGGCCATTGAGCAGTTCTTC	CASSVSGRAIEQFF
once	TRBJ2-7	-	TRBV10-3	TGTGCCATCACCTGGGACGGGACCAGGGAGCAGTACTTC	CAITWDGTREQYF
-	TRBJ1-2	TRBD1	TRBV5-4	TGTGCCAGCAGCTCCCCCAGACAGGGGGGCTATGGCTACACCTTC	CASSSPRQGGYGYTF
-	TRBJ2-1	-	TRBV27	TGTGCCAGCAGTTTCCTTAGTGGAGATGAGCAGTTCTTC	CASSFLSGDEQFF
-	TRBJ1-5	-	TRBV5-6	TGTGCCAGCAGCTTGGGAGACGGTAATCAGCCCCAGCATTTT	CASSLGDGNQPQHF
-	TRBJ1-5	-	TRBV5-4	TGTGCCAGCAGCTTGATGGGGAGTAATCAGCCCCAGCATTTT	CASSLMGSNQPQHF
-	TRBJ2-7	TRBD2	TRBV18	TGTGCCAGCTCACCAGGGACTAGCGGGACGGGAGGGTACGAGCAGTACTTC	CASSPGTSGTGGYEQYF
-	TRBJ2-7	-	TRBV5-6	TGTGCCAGCAGCTTGGATCCGCGGACGAGCTCCTACGAGCAGTACTTC	CASSLDPRTSSYEQYF
-	TRBJ2-7	-	TRBV11-2	TGTGCCAGCACCTCAGTGTGGGGCCACGAGCAGTACTTC	CASTSVWGHEQYF
-	TRBJ2-1	TRBD2	TRBV11-2	TGTGCCAGCAGCTTATTGCCGGGAGGGCCTAGAGTCTCCTACAATGAGCAGTTCTTC	CASSLLPGGPRVSYNEQFF
-	TRBJ2-6	-	TRBV15	TGTGCCACCAGCTCCACAGGCTCTGGGGCCAACGTCCTGACTTTC	CATSSTGSGANVLTF
-	TRBJ2-1	-	TRBV15	TGTGCCACCAGCAAAAGGCCCTGGAGCTCCTACAATGAGCAGTTCTTC	CATSKRPWSSYNEQFF
-	TRBJ1-2	-	TRBV28	TGTGCCAGCAGTTTTAGGTGGACAAAAGACTCCTATGGCTACACCTTC	CASSFRWTKDSYGYTF
once	TRBJ1-2	TRBD1	TRBV6-6	TGTGCCAGCAGTTACTCCCGGACAGGGGAGGACTACACCTTC	CASSYSRTGEDYTF
-	TRBJ1-2	-	TRBV5-1	TGCGCCAGCAGCTTAGTAGGGCAGGGACCCCCCTGGGGCTACACCTTC	CASSLVGQGPPWGYTF
once	TRBJ2-3	TRBD1	TRBV10-1	TGCGCCAGCAGTGAAGGGGACAGGGAGGCAGATACGCAGTATTTT	CASSEGDREADTQYF